The 26 T cell receptor beta chains given below trace back to one sample, sequenced in a study of identical twins. TCRdb called the 5' RACE reads again in MiXCR, with one record for every CDR3 protein. The sample lists 1.5 million to 2 million distinct CDR3 sequences; under 35% were seen once. The source material was cord blood. These receptors came from a newborn girl in good health.

This clonotype was picked up many times. The genes are TRBV27 and TRBJ2-4; no clear D. The DNA end favors TRBJ2-7, so the J call may be wrong. The CDR3 has 12 residues. Germline loops: CDR1 MNHEY, CDR2 SMNVEV (reference sequence). The CDR3, as DNA: TGTGCCAGCAGTTTGACGTTGGGCGAGCAGTACTTC. It yields the protein CASSLTLGEQYF.

This clonotype has a handful of counts. The V gene is TRBV28, the J gene TRBJ2-3; the match to TRBD1 covers 7 bases. The germline gives CDR1 MDHEN, CDR2 SYDVKM. CDR3 length: 16 residues. The ends lost 5 bases at V and 7 bases at J; junction bases unmatched: 15. Written as DNA, the CDR3 is TGTGCCAGCAGTACCAGGGGGTATCGTCTAGCTTATACGCAGTATTTT. Its protein is CASSTRGYRLAYTQYF.

This sequence joins TRBV7-6 and TRBJ2-3; D gene unclear. V was shortened by 5 bases and J by 4 bases, with 19 bases between the two germline ends. Germline loops: CDR1 SGHVS, CDR2 FNYEAQ. This CDR3 has 16 amino acids. The CDR3 is CASSPRYGSRADTQYF. CDR3 nucleotides: TGTGCCAGCAGCCCCCGATACGGGTCCCGGGCAGATACGCAGTATTTT.

The chain combines TRBV11-2 with TRBJ2-1, with 12 bases aligning to TRBD2. CDR3 size: 16 residues. The germline gives CDR1 SGHAT, CDR2 FQNNGV. J was trimmed by 8 bases and V by 1 base; bases with no gene match: 6. The CDR3 spells CASSLGLAGGVDEQFF. The CDR3 coding sequence is TGTGCCAGCAGCTTAGGGCTAGCGGGGGGGGTCGATGAGCAGTTCTTC. The full variable domain, completed using reference TRBV11-2 and TRBJ2-1, is EAGVAQSPRYKIIEKRQSVAFWCNPISGHATLYWYQQILGQGPKLLIQFQNNGVVDDSQLPKDRFSAERLKGVDSTLKIQPAKLEDSAVYLCASSLGLAGGVDEQFFGPGTRLTVL.

A remark on this clonotype: Compared with germline, one end of the junction differs, possibly owing to a read error. The chain joins TRBV5-1 to TRBJ2-3, with TRBD2 matching over 13 bases. Germline lookup yields CDR1 SGHRS and CDR2 YFSETQ. The CDR3 runs 15 residues. CDR3 coding DNA: TGCGCCAGCAGCAGGACTAGCGGGAGTGCAGATACGCACTATTTT. Translated, it gives CASSRTSGSADTHYF.

The chain uses TRBV2 and TRBJ2-3; D possibly matches TRBD1 or TRBD2 (5 bases each). The germline gives CDR1 SNHLY, CDR2 FYNNEI. This CDR3 is built from 13 residues. V was clipped by 0 bases and J by 8 bases, with 9 bases between them. The CDR3 protein is CASSEAPGGTQYF. The DNA for the CDR3 is TGTGCCAGCAGTGAAGCCCCTGGGGGTACGCAGTATTTT.

The chain links TRBV20-1 to TRBJ1-6, with TRBD1 as a possible D gene (5 bases). Deletions cut 0 bases from V and 8 bases from J, with 11 bases between. This CDR3 comprises 14 residues. Germline V gives CDR1 DFQATT, CDR2 SNEGSKA (reference sequence). The chain's CDR3 is CSARERGGDSPLHF. The CDR3 region has the DNA TGCAGTGCTAGAGAAAGGGGCGGGGATTCACCCCTCCACTTT.

The chain uses TRBV4-1 and TRBJ1-1, with TRBD1 matching over 8 bases. CDR1 is MGHRA, CDR2 YSYEKL, per germline. This CDR3 is 11 amino acids long. The ends lost 5 bases at V and 12 bases at J; junction bases unmatched: 5. CDR3 residues: CASSETGESFF. CDR3 DNA: TGCGCCAGCAGCGAGACAGGGGAATCTTTCTTT.

The rearrangement uses TRBV7-2 and TRBJ2-3; D may be TRBD1 or TRBD2 (5 bases each). Looked up from germline, CDR1 is SGHTA and CDR2 is FQGNSA. The V end lost 1 base, the J end lost 3 bases, and 14 bases lay between the germline ends. The CDR3 sequence is 16 residues long. The CDR3 DNA sequence: TGTGCCAGCAGCTTAGATGGGGGTCCTATAACAGATACGCAGTATTTT. Protein: CASSLDGGPITDTQYF.

With regard to this clonotype: A read error is possible here, since a much larger clone lies one base away. The chain employs TRBV12-3 or TRBV12-4 and TRBJ2-3; D gene ambiguous. This CDR3 is built from 13 residues. The CDR3 DNA follows: TGTGCCGGCAGCCTAGAGTCCCCAGATACGCAGTATTTT. Protein product: CAGSLESPDTQYF.

Only a few counts were recorded for this clonotype. The genes are TRBV2 and TRBJ2-2; D could derive from TRBD1 or TRBD2 (6 bases each). This CDR3 contains 14 residues. CDR1 is SNHLY, CDR2 FYNNEI, per germline. The ends were cut back, 11 bases at V and 1 base at J, with 14 bases in the middle. The CDR3 DNA follows: TGTGCCCTCGGGGGCGGGGTGAACACCGGGGAGCTGTTTTTT. Translation gives CALGGGVNTGELFF.

V and J are TRBV30 and TRBJ2-1; TRBD1 aligns across 7 bases. Germline CDR1 reads GTSNPN; CDR2 reads SVGIG (reference sequence). This CDR3 is built from 13 residues. V dropped 2 bases and J dropped 6; count of bases not matched to a gene: 4. CDR3 nucleotide sequence: TGTGCCTGGAGTCGAACAGGGGCCAATGAGCAGTTCTTC. Translation gives CAWSRTGANEQFF.

The rearrangement links TRBV12-3 or TRBV12-4 to TRBJ2-1; 8 bases fit TRBD2. CDR3 length equals 13 residues. Trimming at V came to 5 bases and at J to 6 bases, leaving 3 bases not matched to a gene. CDR3 in amino acids: CASSGAGVNEQFF. For the CDR3, the DNA is TGTGCCAGCAGTGGAGCGGGGGTCAATGAGCAGTTCTTC.

As concerns this clonotype: An end of the junction differs from the germline gene, which may be a read error. The chain is built from TRBV28 and TRBJ2-4, with 8 bases matching TRBD2. This CDR3 is built from 18 residues. Germline CDR1 and CDR2: MDHEN and SYDVKM. This CDR3 is CAGSYPRTSRLAKNIQYF. CDR3 sequence (DNA): TGTGCCGGCAGCTATCCTAGGACTAGCCGGCTAGCCAAAAACATTCAGTACTTC.

The chain couples TRBV20-1 to TRBJ1-4, with 10 positions matching TRBD1. Trimming removed 0 bases from V and 8 bases from J; junction bases left unmatched: 6. CDR1 is DFQATT, CDR2 SNEGSKA, per germline (reference sequence). This CDR3 region has 15 residues. CDR3 sequence (DNA): TGCAGTGCTAGAGATAAGGGGACAGGGGAAGAAAAACTGTTTTTT. Amino acid sequence: CSARDKGTGEEKLFF.

In DNA form, the CDR3 reads TGCGCCAGCAGCCAATGGACAGGGGATAATTCACCCCTCCACTTT. Amino acid sequence: CASSQWTGDNSPLHF. This chain joins TRBV4-1 and TRBJ1-6; 9 positions match TRBD1. Per germline, CDR1 MGHRA and CDR2 YSYEKL. The CDR3 is 15 residues long. The V and J ends lost 2 bases and 5 bases, in that order; junction bases with no gene match: 1.

In its sample, this clonotype was seen a few times. This rearrangement joins TRBV28 to TRBJ2-1; D is unresolved. V was pared by 10 bases and J by 7 bases, with 17 bases between. Germline V gives CDR1 MDHEN, CDR2 SYDVKM. The CDR3 consists of 13 residues. The CDR3 sequence is CATIPATENEQFF. The CDR3 DNA follows: TGTGCCACCATCCCCGCGACCGAGAATGAGCAGTTCTTC.

This clonotype occurred a few times. The chain links TRBV29-1 to TRBJ1-1; D not certain. From germline, CDR1 is SQVTM and CDR2 ANQGSEA. The CDR3 contains 14 residues. Trimming left V 4 bases short and J 0 bases short, with 12 bases between. Here the CDR3 DNA reads TGCAGCGTTGCTTATTGGGAGTTGAACACTGAAGCTTTCTTT. Translation gives CSVAYWELNTEAFF. The full variable domain, its missing parts supplied by reference TRBV29-1 and TRBJ1-1, is SAVISQKPSRDICQRGTSLTIQCQVDSQVTMMFWYRQQPGQSLTLIATANQGSEATYESGFVIDKFPISRPNLTFSTLTVSNMSPEDSSIYLCSVAYWELNTEAFFGQGTRLTVV.

The gene calls are TRBV14 and TRBJ2-1; D might be TRBD1 (6 bases). The V end was cut by 5 bases, the J end by 6 bases, with 8 bases between. The germline CDR1 and CDR2 sequences are SGHDN and FVKESK. This CDR3 spans 12 amino acids. For the CDR3, the DNA is TGTGCCAGCAGCGACAGGCTCAATGAGCAGTTCTTC. Encoded protein: CASSDRLNEQFF.

The rearrangement links TRBV5-1 to TRBJ1-4; no reliable D call. V was trimmed by 0 bases and J by 7 bases, leaving 7 bases between them. CDR1 and CDR2 (germline): SGHRS, YFSETQ. There are 13 residues in the CDR3. The CDR3: CASSLVGTEKLFF. The CDR3 region has the DNA TGCGCCAGCAGCTTGGTGGGAACTGAAAAACTGTTTTTT.

The chain joins TRBV24-1 to TRBJ2-7; D may be TRBD1 (7 bases). CDR1 is KGHDR, CDR2 SFDVKD, per germline. With 6 bases removed from V and 5 bases from J, the gap between germline ends came to 16 bases. This CDR3 region has 14 residues. The chain's CDR3 is CATSRRDSQNEQYF. Here the CDR3 DNA reads TGTGCCACCAGTAGGCGGGACAGCCAAAACGAGCAGTACTTC.

This clonotype was counted only a few times. Written as DNA, the CDR3 is TGTGCCAGCAGCCAAGACAGCAACTTCCTTCCTCTCTCCGATGAAAAACTGTTTTTT. Translated, it gives CASSQDSNFLPLSDEKLFF. The chain links TRBV3-1 to TRBJ1-4; D ambiguous. Germline CDR1 reads LGHDT; CDR2 reads YNNKEL (reference sequence). The CDR3 contains 19 residues. The V end was cut by 0 bases, the J end by 6 bases, with 23 bases between.

There are a few counts of this clonotype. The chain is built from TRBV6-1 and TRBJ1-2; no firm D call. The CDR3 totals 13 residues. CDR1 MNHNS and CDR2 SASEGT come from the germline V gene. The V gene lost 4 bases and the J gene lost 2 bases, with 8 bases spanning the gap. The CDR3 here is CASSGQRNYGYTF. The CDR3 DNA is TGTGCCAGCAGTGGGCAGCGGAACTATGGCTACACCTTC.

The rearrangement joins TRBV7-9 to TRBJ2-6, with 11 bases aligning to TRBD2. V was pared by 0 bases and J by 2 bases, with 3 bases of the junction left unmatched. This CDR3 contains 18 residues. Per the germline V gene, CDR1 is SEHNR and CDR2 is FQNEAQ (reference sequence). Here the CDR3 DNA reads TGTGCCAGCAGCTTAGCCAGACTAGCGGGAACTGGGGCCAACGTCCTGACTTTC. Protein product: CASSLARLAGTGANVLTF.

The rearrangement uses TRBV7-8 and TRBJ2-5; 11 bases are a match to TRBD2. The germline V gene encodes CDR1 SGHVS and CDR2 FQNEAQ. The CDR3 sequence is 16 residues long. The V gene end was trimmed by 4 bases and the J gene end by 11 bases; junction bases not matched to a gene: 15. CDR3 nucleotide sequence: TGTGCCAGCAGCTCATATCCGGGACTAGCGGCGAATGAGCAGTACTTC. Translating it yields CASSSYPGLAANEQYF.

V usage is TRBV4-1 and J usage is TRBJ2-1; the D gene could be TRBD1 or TRBD2 (5 bases each). This CDR3 is 15 amino acids long. V was trimmed by 3 bases and J by 6 bases, leaving 15 bases between them. Per germline, CDR1 MGHRA and CDR2 YSYEKL. CDR3 sequence reads: CASSHGASPRNEQFF. In DNA form, the CDR3 reads TGCGCCAGCAGCCACGGGGCGAGTCCGCGCAATGAGCAGTTCTTC.